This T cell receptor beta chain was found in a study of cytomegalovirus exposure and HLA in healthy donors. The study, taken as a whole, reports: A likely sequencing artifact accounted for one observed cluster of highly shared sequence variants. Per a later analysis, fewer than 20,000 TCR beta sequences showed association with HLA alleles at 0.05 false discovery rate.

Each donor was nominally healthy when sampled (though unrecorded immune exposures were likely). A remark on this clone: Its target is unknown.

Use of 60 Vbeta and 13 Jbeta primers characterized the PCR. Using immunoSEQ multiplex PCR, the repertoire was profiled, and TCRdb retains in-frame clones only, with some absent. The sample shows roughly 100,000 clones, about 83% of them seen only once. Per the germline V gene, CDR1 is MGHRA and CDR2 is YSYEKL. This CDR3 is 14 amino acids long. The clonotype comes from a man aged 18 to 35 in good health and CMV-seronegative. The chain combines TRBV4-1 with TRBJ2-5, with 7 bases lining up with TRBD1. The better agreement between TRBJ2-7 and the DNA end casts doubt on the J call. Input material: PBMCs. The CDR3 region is CASSQGQRSYEQYF. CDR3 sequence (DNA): TGCGCCAGCAGCCAGGGACAGCGCTCCTACGAGCAGTACTTC.